The rows below give T cell receptor beta chains drawn from one sample of a study of CD8+CD57+ T cells in acquired aplastic anemia. TCRdb re-called the reads through MiXCR, storing one row per CDR3 protein. The data contain hundreds of thousands of distinct CDR3 sequences, about a third of them seen just once; the ten biggest clones take up 0.82%. The specimen sequenced was sorted CD4+, CD8+, or CD8+CD57+ T cells (not recorded which) from PBMCs. These receptors came from a human donor with aplastic anemia. Each CDR3 is given with its conserved first and last residue. A D gene is named only where the DNA matches it firmly. Only part of the rows carry a size: once, few, many, or a class if the clone is expanded.

clone_size j_call d_call v_call cdr3_nt cdr3_aa
. TRBJ1-1 . TRBV10-3 TGTGCCATCATCGGTTTGCAGGAGGCTTTCTTT CAIIGLQEAFF
few TRBJ2-1 . TRBV29-1 TGCAGCGTTGAAGAGCGATCAAGCTCTTACAATGAGCAGTTCTTC CSVEERSSSYNEQFF
many TRBJ1-1 . TRBV7-8 TGTGCCAGCATCGGCGGTGACCCTGAAGCTTTCTTT CASIGGDPEAFF
. TRBJ1-1 . TRBV7-3 TGTGCCAGCAGCCTGGGGGGGGCACCGAACACTGAAGCTTTCTTT CASSLGGAPNTEAFF
many TRBJ2-7 . TRBV5-1 TGCGCCAGCAGCTTGGCCACGATGCAGTACTACGAGCAGTACTTC CASSLATMQYYEQYF
many TRBJ1-5 TRBD1 TRBV2 TGTGCCAGCAGACAGGGGGCTGTTCAGCCCCAGCATTTT CASRQGAVQPQHF
many TRBJ2-7 . TRBV2 TGTGCCAGCAGGGCCGGAGAGAACCACTCCTACGAGCAGTACTTC CASRAGENHSYEQYF
many TRBJ1-6 . TRBV7-2 TGTGCCAGCAGGGGACCTACGTATTCACCCCTCCACTTT CASRGPTYSPLHF
few TRBJ2-2 TRBD2 TRBV9 TGTGCCAGCAGCGTAGAGGCTAGCGGGAGTACCGGGGAGCTGTTTTTT CASSVEASGSTGELFF
many TRBJ1-1 . TRBV20-1 TGCAGTGCTAGCTCACAGAACACTGAAGCTTTCTTT CSASSQNTEAFF
. TRBJ1-6 . TRBV20-1 TGCAGTGCTAGAGATCTGGGCGAGAGCTCCTATAGTTCACCCCTCCACTTT CSARDLGESSYSSPLHF
. TRBJ2-3 TRBD2 TRBV5-1 TGCGCCAGCAGCTCAAGCGGGAGGACCACAGATACGCAGTATTTT CASSSSGRTTDTQYF
. TRBJ1-4 . TRBV7-9 TGTGCCAGTAGTAGGACTGGAACTAATGAAAAACTGTTTTTT CASSRTGTNEKLFF
. TRBJ1-6 . TRBV25-1 TGTGCCAGCATTTCTGGGGGCGGAAATTCACCCCTCCACTTT CASISGGGNSPLHF
. TRBJ1-2 . TRBV3-1 TGTGCCAGCAGCCATGGGGGATCCGGCGGCTACACCTTC CASSHGGSGGYTF
many TRBJ1-1 . TRBV19 TGTGCCAGTCAACAAAGGAACACTGAAGCTTTCTTT CASQQRNTEAFF
many TRBJ2-1 . TRBV25-1 TGTGCCAGCAGTGATCGTTCGTCTGAGCAGTTCTTC CASSDRSSEQFF
. TRBJ2-1 . TRBV9 TGTGCCAGCAGCAATAGACTGACTACCAATGGGCAGTTCTTC CASSNRLTTNGQFF
. TRBJ2-2 TRBD1 TRBV25-1 TGTGCCAGCAGCTTTCCGGGACAGGGGGCCATGAACACCGGGGAGCTGTTTTTT CASSFPGQGAMNTGELFF
. TRBJ1-6 . TRBV2 TGTGCCAGCAGTGACGACGTCACCATCACTTCACCCCTCCACTTT CASSDDVTITSPLHF
many TRBJ2-3 . TRBV24-1 TGTGCCACCAGTGATTTGGGGAGCGGCACAGATACGCAGTATTTT CATSDLGSGTDTQYF
. TRBJ1-2 . TRBV20-1 TGCAGTGCTAGACAATCGGACGCTAACTATGGCTACACCTTC CSARQSDANYGYTF
many TRBJ1-6 . TRBV15 TGTGCCACCAGCACGCGGCAGCCTTATTCACCCCTCCACTTT CATSTRQPYSPLHF